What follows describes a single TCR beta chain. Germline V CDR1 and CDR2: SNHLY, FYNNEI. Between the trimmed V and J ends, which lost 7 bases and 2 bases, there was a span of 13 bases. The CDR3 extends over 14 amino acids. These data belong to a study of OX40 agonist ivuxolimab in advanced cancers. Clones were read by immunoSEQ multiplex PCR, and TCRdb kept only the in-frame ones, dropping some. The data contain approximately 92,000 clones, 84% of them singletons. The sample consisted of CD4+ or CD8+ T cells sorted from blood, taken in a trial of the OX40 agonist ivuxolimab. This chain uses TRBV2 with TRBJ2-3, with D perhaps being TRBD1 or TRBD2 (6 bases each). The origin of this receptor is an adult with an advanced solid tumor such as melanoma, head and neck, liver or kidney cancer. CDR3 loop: CASTEGGFTDTQYF. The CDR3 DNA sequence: TGTGCCAGCACCGAGGGGGGTTTCACAGATACGCAGTATTTT.